This T cell receptor beta chain was sequenced during a study of blood T cells in healthy people across ages. Findings and limits, study-wide: Estimated diversity across one million T cells was deemed an underestimate.

The use of a sample-barcoded 5' primer and a J-beta primer mix characterized a second PCR of about 6 to 11 cycles. TCRdb re-called the 5' RACE reads with MiXCR, one entry per CDR3 protein. The sample carries under 1,100,000 distinct CDR3 sequences, about 25% recorded once. As to this clonotype: Antigen: not known.

The sample was also reused in another study, on T cells of mothers and their children. That report notes: A few healthy Caucasian mothers, along with their six children, were the donors. Per mother, over 9.5 million TCR beta CDR3 reads were obtained; per child, roughly 2.8 million.

The sequenced sample was blood. The TCR originated in a girl aged 2-10 years in good health.

CDR3 in DNA: TGTGCCAGCAGGACCCCAGGGAGGGAAGGCTACACCTTC. Encoded protein: CASRTPGREGYTF. The chain joins TRBV27 to TRBJ1-2, with D perhaps matching TRBD1 (5 bases). The germline V gene encodes CDR1 MNHEY and CDR2 SMNVEV (reference sequence). The CDR3 spans 13 residues. Trimming took 6 bases from V and 8 from J, leaving 16 bases between them.